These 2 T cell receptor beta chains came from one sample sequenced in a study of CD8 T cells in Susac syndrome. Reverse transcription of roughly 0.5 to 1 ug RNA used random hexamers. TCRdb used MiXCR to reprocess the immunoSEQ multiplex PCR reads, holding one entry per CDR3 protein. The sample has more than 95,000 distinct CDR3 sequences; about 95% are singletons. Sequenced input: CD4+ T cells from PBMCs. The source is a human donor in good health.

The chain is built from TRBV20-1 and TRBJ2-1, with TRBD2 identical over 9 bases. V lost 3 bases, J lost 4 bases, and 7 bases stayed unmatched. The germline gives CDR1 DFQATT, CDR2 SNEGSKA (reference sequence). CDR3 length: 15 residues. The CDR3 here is CSARPGLARYNEQFF. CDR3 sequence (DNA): TGCAGTGCTAGGCCAGGACTAGCGCGATACAATGAGCAGTTCTTC.

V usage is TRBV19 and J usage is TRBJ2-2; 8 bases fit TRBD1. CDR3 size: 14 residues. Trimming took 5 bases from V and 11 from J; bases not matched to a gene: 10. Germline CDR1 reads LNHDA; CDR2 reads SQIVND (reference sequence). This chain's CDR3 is CASSLQGASEELFF. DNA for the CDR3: TGTGCCAGTAGTCTCCAGGGGGCCAGCGAAGAGCTGTTTTTT. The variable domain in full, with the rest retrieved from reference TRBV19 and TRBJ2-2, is DGGITQSPKYLFRKEGQNVTLSCEQNLNHDAMYWYRQDPGQGLRLIYYSQIVNDFQKGDIAEGYSVSREKKESFPLTVTSAQKNPTAFYLCASSLQGASEELFFGEGSRLTVL.